The 8 T cell receptor beta chains presented below share a single source sample, sequenced in a study of cytomegalovirus exposure and HLA in healthy donors. The PCR was carried out with 60 Vbeta primers and 13 Jbeta primers. The table came from immunoSEQ multiplex PCR; TCRdb's copy has only in-frame clones and leaves some out. This sample has under 200,000 clones, with roughly three quarters found just once. The sequencing input was PBMCs. The receptors derive from a male donor in good health and CMV-seropositive.

This chain connects TRBV30 to TRBJ2-1; D is possibly TRBD2 (5 bases). This CDR3 is built from 16 residues. Germline CDR1 and CDR2: GTSNPN and SVGIG (reference sequence). With 2 bases removed from V and 3 bases from J, the gap between germline ends came to 17 bases. The CDR3 region is CAWSLPGSGIYNEQFF. Written as DNA, the CDR3 is TGTGCCTGGAGTCTCCCGGGGAGCGGAATCTACAATGAGCAGTTCTTC.

The chain recombines TRBV7-2 with TRBJ2-7; the D gene is possibly TRBD2 (5 bases). Germline CDR1 is SGHTA and CDR2 is FQGNSA. This CDR3 region has 14 residues. Trimming left V 0 bases short and J 1 base short, with 7 bases between. CDR3 in DNA: TGTGCCAGCAGCTTAGCCTCGGGGTCCTACGAGCAGTACTTC. This encodes CASSLASGSYEQYF.

The count of this clone is one. The chain recombines TRBV7-9 with TRBJ1-4; D possibly corresponds to TRBD1 (6 bases). Germline V lookup: CDR1 SEHNR, CDR2 FQNEAQ (reference sequence). This CDR3 has 15 residues. V was shortened by 5 bases and J by 4 bases, with 14 bases between the two germline ends. CDR3 loop: CASSLTTGYNEKLFF. DNA of the CDR3: TGTGCCAGCAGCCTTACGACAGGATATAATGAAAAACTGTTTTTT.

V is TRBV30 and J is TRBJ1-1, with 11 bases identical to TRBD1. V trimming: 0 bases; J trimming: 5 bases; junction bases outside the gene matches: 5. This CDR3 contains 15 residues. Germline loops: CDR1 GTSNPN, CDR2 SVGIG (reference sequence). Here the CDR3 DNA reads TGTGCCTGGAGTGTTGGGACAGGGGGGAGTACTGAAGCTTTCTTT. Translation: CAWSVGTGGSTEAFF.

J is TRBJ2-1 and V is TRBV6-5, with D perhaps TRBD2 (7 bases). V lost 2 bases and J 2 bases, leaving 10 bases between the germline ends. The CDR3 consists of 15 residues. Germline CDR1 MNHEY, CDR2 SVGAGI. CDR3 sequence reads: CASSYGGATYNEQFF. Here the CDR3 DNA reads TGTGCCAGCAGTTACGGGGGGGCGACCTACAATGAGCAGTTCTTC.

This chain uses TRBV6-1 with TRBJ1-1; TRBD1 matches 9 bases. The germline CDR1 and CDR2 sequences are MNHNS and SASEGT. V trimming: 8 bases; J trimming: 5 bases; junction bases outside the gene matches: 9. This CDR3 is 14 amino acids long. The CDR3 DNA is TGTGCCAGCGGAGAAGGGACAGGGTATACTGAAGCTTTCTTT. Translated, it gives CASGEGTGYTEAFF.

The V gene is TRBV5-4, the J gene TRBJ1-2; no definite D call. V lost 1 base, J lost 8 bases, and 21 bases lay in between. The CDR3 covers 16 residues. The germline gives CDR1 SGHNT, CDR2 YYREEE (reference sequence). The CDR3 nucleotides are TGTGCCAGCAGCTTGAATTCGGGGTTCCCATTTCCGGGCTACACCTTC. Its protein product is CASSLNSGFPFPGYTF.

This clone was recorded a few times. V is TRBV29-1 and J is TRBJ1-1; a possible D gene is TRBD1 (5 bases). The V gene lost 4 bases and the J gene lost 4 bases, with 10 bases spanning the gap. Germline lookup yields CDR1 SQVTM and CDR2 ANQGSEA. This CDR3 spans 12 amino acids. The CDR3 nucleotides are TGCAGCGTTGCCCGGGACTCCACTGAAGCTTTCTTT. Encoded protein: CSVARDSTEAFF.